Each of the 17 T cell receptor beta chains below was sequenced from the same sample in a study of early T cells in non-severe SARS-CoV-2 infection. TCRdb reprocessed the 5' RACE reads via MiXCR and lists one record per CDR3 protein. This sample has 65,000 to 95,000 distinct CDR3 sequences, with roughly 9.4% found just once. The sequenced sample was whole blood. The receptor source for this set is an adult who was a healthcare worker with PCR-confirmed SARS-CoV-2 infection or an uninfected control (not recorded which).

The chain is built from TRBV28 and TRBJ2-3; 12 positions agree with TRBD1. The junction had 2 bases not matched to a gene; V was cut back by 2 bases and J by 2 bases. Germline CDR1 MDHEN, CDR2 SYDVKM. The CDR3 loop spans 16 amino acids. This CDR3 is CASSLRDRGPTDTQYF. CDR3 coding DNA: TGTGCCAGCAGTTTAAGGGACAGGGGGCCCACAGATACGCAGTATTTT.

This clonotype occurred a few times. The genes are TRBV6-5 and TRBJ2-3, with a weak D call TRBD1 (5 bases). The CDR3 consists of 17 residues. Germline-derived CDR1 and CDR2 are MNHEY and SVGAGI. The V end lost 6 bases, the J end lost 0 bases, and 19 bases lay between the germline ends. The CDR3 here is CASSRFATAASTDTQYF. DNA for the CDR3: TGTGCCAGCAGCCGTTTCGCGACAGCAGCTAGCACAGATACGCAGTATTTT.

The chain carries TRBV20-1 and TRBJ2-7, with 11 bases lining up with TRBD2. Germline V gene sequence: CDR1 DFQATT, CDR2 SNEGSKA (reference sequence). CDR3 length equals 14 residues. V dropped 3 bases and J dropped 3; count of bases not matched to a gene: 4. In DNA form, the CDR3 reads TGCAGTGCTAGGACTAGCGGGATGATCTACGAGCAGTACTTC. It codes for CSARTSGMIYEQYF.

The table lists this clonotype with many counts. V is TRBV5-1 and J is TRBJ2-7; a possible D gene is TRBD1 (6 bases). Germline CDR1 SGHRS, CDR2 YFSETQ. Deletions cut 7 bases from V and 0 bases from J, with 17 bases between. The CDR3 consists of 15 residues. DNA for the CDR3: TGCGCCAGCCAGAGGGGCCCGGACAGCTCCTACGAGCAGTACTTC. This sequence encodes CASQRGPDSSYEQYF.

The table lists this clonotype with many counts. The CDR3 region is CASTNNEQFF. The CDR3 DNA sequence: TGTGCCAGCACAAATAATGAGCAGTTCTTC. The genes are TRBV2 and TRBJ2-1; D call uncertain. Germline assignment: CDR1 SNHLY and CDR2 FYNNEI. The CDR3 length is 10 residues. V was shortened by 7 bases and J by 7 bases, with 5 bases between the two germline ends.

This clonotype was counted at least ten times. The V gene is TRBV7-3, the J gene TRBJ2-7; 8 bases match TRBD2. The germline CDR1 and CDR2 sequences are SGHTA and FQGTGA. The CDR3 is made up of 14 amino acids. Trimming took 5 bases from V and 5 from J; bases not matched to a gene: 8. The CDR3 spells CASSPNAGGNEQYF. CDR3 DNA sequence: TGTGCCAGCAGCCCGAACGCGGGAGGAAACGAGCAGTACTTC.

The sample holds a few counts of this clonotype. This chain links TRBV20-1 with TRBJ1-3, with D hard to call. V dropped 2 bases and J dropped 1 base, with 15 bases sitting between them. Germline V gives CDR1 DFQATT, CDR2 SNEGSKA (reference sequence). The CDR3 totals 16 residues. CDR3 residues: CSARRSGSNSGNTIYF. For the CDR3, the DNA is TGCAGTGCTAGAAGGTCCGGGTCGAATTCTGGAAACACCATATATTTT.

This clonotype appeared many times. The chain couples TRBV18 to TRBJ2-1; perhaps TRBD1 as D (5 bases). The germline V and J ends were trimmed by 7 bases and 4 bases, with 14 bases remaining between them. The CDR3 covers 14 residues. Germline CDR1 is KGHSH and CDR2 is LQKENI. The CDR3 DNA reads as TGTGCCAGCTTAGACAGAGGCTTTTACAATGAGCAGTTCTTC. This gives the protein CASLDRGFYNEQFF.

In this sample, this clonotype turned up many times. This rearrangement joins TRBV5-5 to TRBJ2-1; 11 bases are a match to TRBD2. CDR1 is SGHKS, CDR2 YYEKEE, per germline (reference sequence). The CDR3 is made up of 14 amino acids. Losses at the gene ends were 7 bases for V and 4 bases for J; bases not matched to a gene: 4. The CDR3 DNA is TGTGCCAGCGCCGGGACTAGCGGTTACAATGAGCAGTTCTTC. Translating it yields CASAGTSGYNEQFF.

In this sample, this clonotype turned up many times. This chain joins TRBV20-1 and TRBJ1-2; D possibly corresponds to TRBD1 (6 bases). The CDR3 has 12 amino acids. The V gene lost 5 bases and the J gene lost 4 bases, with 11 bases spanning the gap. Germline V gene sequence: CDR1 DFQATT, CDR2 SNEGSKA (reference sequence). This CDR3 reads CSAGDNFYGYTF. In DNA form, the CDR3 reads TGCAGTGCTGGGGACAATTTCTATGGCTACACCTTC.

This clonotype was seen more than once but under ten times. V gene TRBV5-1 combines with J gene TRBJ2-3; perhaps TRBD2 as D (5 bases). This CDR3 has 15 residues. Germline V lookup: CDR1 SGHRS, CDR2 YFSETQ. Deletions cut 0 bases from V and 2 bases from J, with 10 bases between. For the CDR3, the DNA is TGCGCCAGCAGCTTGGCCAGCGGTATCACAGATACGCAGTATTTT. Translating it yields CASSLASGITDTQYF. Together with reference TRBV5-1 and TRBJ2-3, the CDR3 gives the full variable domain: KAGVTQTPRYLIKTRGQQVTLSCSPISGHRSVSWYQQTPGQGLQFLFEYFSETQRNKGNFPGRFSGRQFSNSRSEMNVSTLELGDSALYLCASSLASGITDTQYFGPGTRLTVL.

This clonotype was observed many times. The CDR3 bases are TGTGCCAGCAGCCTTTCCGGGACTTCTCAAGAGACCCAGTACTTC. It encodes CASSLSGTSQETQYF. The chain uses TRBV7-3 and TRBJ2-5; TRBD2 is a possible D gene (6 bases). Trimming took off 5 bases at V and 2 bases at J, with 15 bases between the two ends. Germline-derived CDR1 and CDR2 are SGHTA and FQGTGA. The CDR3 has 15 amino acids.

This chain joins TRBV5-1 and TRBJ2-3; no clear D gene. Germline V lookup: CDR1 SGHRS, CDR2 YFSETQ. The CDR3 sequence is 15 residues long. The CDR3 DNA follows: TGCGCATCCACGGATAGCCTTTCAGGCGCAGATACGCAGTATTTT. Its protein product is CASTDSLSGADTQYF.

This clonotype was recorded many times. The chain couples TRBV5-1 to TRBJ1-5, with D possibly matching TRBD1 (5 bases). There are 15 residues in the CDR3. Trimming shortened V by 0 bases and J by 1 base, and 8 bases separated the two germline ends. Looked up from germline, CDR1 is SGHRS and CDR2 is YFSETQ. This CDR3 reads CASSLGGASNQPQHF. The CDR3 DNA sequence: TGCGCCAGCAGCTTGGGAGGGGCGAGCAATCAGCCCCAGCATTTT.

The V call is TRBV7-2, the J call TRBJ1-6; the D gene is possibly TRBD1 (6 bases). This CDR3 contains 15 residues. The V end was cut by 5 bases, the J end by 7 bases, with 15 bases between. CDR1 is SGHTA, CDR2 FQGNSA, per germline. CDR3 protein: CASSPVQGRNSPLHF. In DNA form, the CDR3 reads TGTGCCAGCAGCCCAGTACAGGGTCGGAATTCACCCCTCCACTTT.

This clonotype was detected many times. V gene TRBV12-3 or TRBV12-4 combines with J gene TRBJ1-3; unclear D gene. There are 14 residues in the CDR3. V was clipped by 5 bases and J by 4 bases, with 12 bases between them. The CDR3 bases are TGTGCCAGCAGTAATAATGGGGAAGGAAACACCATATATTTT. Amino acid sequence: CASSNNGEGNTIYF.

Many counts were recorded for this clonotype. The chain combines TRBV3-1 with TRBJ2-1; D is uncertain. The CDR3 runs 12 residues. Germline values: CDR1 LGHDT, CDR2 YNNKEL (reference sequence). V lost 1 base and J lost 12, with 10 bases in between. CDR3 sequence: CASSQAGSWQFF. The CDR3 nucleotides are TGTGCCAGCAGCCAAGCTGGTTCCTGGCAGTTCTTC.